This T cell receptor (beta chain) was captured by sequencing in a study of beta chain features in type 1 diabetes. Trimming cost V 1 base and J 0 bases; bases outside gene matches: 3. Germline V gene lookup returns CDR1 SGHRS and CDR2 YFSETQ. The CDR3 is 17 amino acids. Points from the study as a whole: For patients, the naive, central memory and Treg TCRB repertoires appeared more alike than for healthy donors. Shorter TCRB CDR3s, moderately but significantly so, marked every one of the four CD4+ subsets in Type 1 diabetes patients. There was a possibility that cDNA sequencing over-represented cells with high TCR expression.

This clone was counted between two and nine times. Its antigen remains unknown. Staining for CD45RO/CCR7/CD25/CD127/CD95/CD27 allowed sorting of CD4+ naive, central memory, regulatory and stem cell-like memory cells. Since all of the isolated RNA was reverse transcribed, expressed TCRB transcripts were what got sequenced. TCRdb's table, derived via immunoSEQ multiplex PCR, lists solely in-frame clones and lacks some. Of a few hundred thousand clones detected, roughly 13% appear once; the ten largest clones hold roughly 0.015%. V and J are TRBV5-1 and TRBJ2-1, with 11 bases fitting TRBD2. The receptor was derived from a young woman with type 1 diabetes. Sequencing was done on a sample of naive CD4+ T cells from blood. The CDR3 protein is CASSLLAGGSSYNEQFF. The CDR3 DNA sequence: TGCGCCAGCAGCTTGTTAGCGGGAGGGAGCTCCTACAATGAGCAGTTCTTC.